Each of the 18 T cell receptor beta chains below was sequenced from the same sample in a study of T cell repertoires in cytomegalovirus infection. TCRdb re-derived calls from the reads in MiXCR, one entry per CDR3 protein. The sample lists fewer than 550,000 distinct CDR3 sequences; about a quarter were seen once. Sequenced input: PBMCs. These receptors were collected from a human donor in good health (CMV status not recorded). Some clones in this sample may be carry-over from other donors' samples.

The V call is TRBV6-4, the J call TRBJ1-1, with D perhaps matching TRBD1 (5 bases). The CDR3 loop spans 14 amino acids. Germline V CDR1 and CDR2: MRHNA, SNTAGT. V lost 4 bases and J lost 3, with 12 bases in between. Here the CDR3 reads CASSAYGGDTEAFF. DNA for the CDR3: TGTGCCAGCAGTGCGTATGGGGGGGACACTGAAGCTTTCTTT.

This clonotype was found a few times. The J gene is TRBJ2-3, the V gene TRBV2; D may be TRBD2 (6 bases). Trimming stripped 6 bases from V and 1 base from J, with 20 bases between. Germline V lookup: CDR1 SNHLY, CDR2 FYNNEI. This CDR3 has 17 residues. The CDR3 DNA sequence: TGTGCCAGCAGCCGGGACTCTTCGGCGGGCCGCACAGATACGCAGTATTTT. Residues: CASSRDSSAGRTDTQYF.

CDR3 DNA: TGCGCCAGCCGAGCGTCCGGGGAGCTGTTTTTT. Its translation: CASRASGELFF. The chain carries TRBV4-1 and TRBJ2-2; D not certain. The CDR3 is 11 amino acids. Trimming left V 8 bases short and J 6 bases short, with 7 bases between. Looked up from germline, CDR1 is MGHRA and CDR2 is YSYEKL.

The gene calls are TRBV5-6 and TRBJ1-2; possibly TRBD1 for D (6 bases). V was shortened by 3 bases and J by 6 bases, with 12 bases between the two germline ends. The CDR3 runs 13 residues. CDR1 and CDR2 from the germline V gene are SGHDT and YYEEEE. The CDR3, as DNA: TGTGCCAGCAGCTGGGGCAGGGGAGATGGCTACACCTTC. Its protein product is CASSWGRGDGYTF.

About this clonotype: At one end, the junction sequence differs from germline, possibly due to a read error. The chain carries TRBV27 and TRBJ2-7; either TRBD1 or TRBD2 may supply D (6 bases each). CDR1 and CDR2 from the germline V gene are MNHEY and SMNVEV (reference sequence). The CDR3 contains 14 residues. CDR3 nucleotide sequence: TGTGCCAGCCAGAGGGGGACTCCATCCTCCGAGCAGTACTTC. Protein sequence: CASQRGTPSSEQYF.

The J gene is TRBJ2-1, the V gene TRBV5-4; D call uncertain. Germline V gene sequence: CDR1 SGHNT, CDR2 YYREEE (reference sequence). The V end lost 4 bases, the J end lost 5 bases, and 13 bases lay between the germline ends. The CDR3 sequence is 14 residues long. The CDR3 DNA sequence: TGTGCCAGCAGCCCCTACATCAACGACAATGAGCAGTTCTTC. It translates to CASSPYINDNEQFF. Looking up the rest from reference TRBV5-4 and TRBJ2-1 gives the full variable domain: ETGVTQSPTHLIKTRGQQVTLRCSSQSGHNTVSWYQQALGQGPQFIFQYYREEENGRGNFPPRFSGLQFPNYSSELNVNALELDDSALYLCASSPYINDNEQFFGPGTRLTVL.

The chain uses TRBV20-1 and TRBJ1-1, with no clear D. The CDR3 runs to 11 residues. Trimming shortened V by 1 base and J by 4 bases, and 4 bases separated the two germline ends. The V gene's germline CDR1 is DFQATT and CDR2 SNEGSKA (reference sequence). In DNA form, the CDR3 reads TGCAGTGCTAGAGGACCCACTGAAGCTTTCTTT. The encoded protein is CSARGPTEAFF.

This clonotype has more than one count but fewer than ten. This chain uses TRBV28 with TRBJ1-1; TRBD1 might be the D (5 bases). Germline values: CDR1 MDHEN, CDR2 SYDVKM. This CDR3 has 13 residues. Between the trimmed V and J ends, which lost 6 bases and 1 base, there was a span of 9 bases. In DNA form, the CDR3 reads TGTGCCAGCAGAGAAGACAGGAACACTGAAGCTTTCTTT. As protein: CASREDRNTEAFF. Supplemented by reference TRBV28 and TRBJ1-1, the full variable domain reads DVKVTQSSRYLVKRTGEKVFLECVQDMDHENMFWYRQDPGLGLRLIYFSYDVKMKEKGDIPEGYSVSREKKERFSLILESASTNQTSMYLCASREDRNTEAFFGQGTRLTVV.

The CDR3 reads CASSYFGADTQYF. The DNA for the CDR3 is TGTGCCAGCAGCTACTTTGGGGCAGATACGCAGTATTTT. The J gene is TRBJ2-3, the V gene TRBV14; D is uncertain. The germline CDR1 and CDR2 sequences are SGHDN and FVKESK. CDR3 length equals 13 residues. Trimming left V 5 bases short and J 4 bases short, with 10 bases between.

This clonotype showed up just a few times. This could be a read error, since a much larger clone is one nucleotide away. The chain carries TRBV28 and TRBJ1-5; D is ambiguous. The CDR3 consists of 12 residues. Germline V gene data show CDR1 as MDHEN and CDR2 as SYDVKM. V was cut by 2 bases and J by 5 bases, with 4 bases left in between. DNA for the CDR3: TGTGCCAGCAGTTTACAGCATCAGCCCCAGCATTTT. Translating gives CASSLQHQPQHF. Variable domain in full (rest from reference TRBV28 and TRBJ1-5): DVKVTQSSRYLVKRTGEKVFLECVQDMDHENMFWYRQDPGLGLRLIYFSYDVKMKEKGDIPEGYSVSREKKERFSLILESASTNQTSMYLCASSLQHQPQHFGDGTRLSIL.

V and J are TRBV6-8 and TRBJ1-2, with TRBD1 as a possible D gene (5 bases). Germline V gene data show CDR1 as MNHGY and CDR2 as SAAAGT. V was shortened by 5 bases and J by 2 bases, with 21 bases between the two germline ends. The CDR3 runs 17 residues. The CDR3 sequence is CASSLNSPRRGNYGYTF. The CDR3 DNA follows: TGTGCCAGCAGTCTCAACTCTCCCCGAAGGGGCAACTATGGCTACACCTTC.

This clonotype occurred many times. The chain joins TRBV7-2 to TRBJ2-5; 7 bases map to TRBD1. CDR3 length equals 16 residues. Germline V lookup: CDR1 SGHTA, CDR2 FQGNSA. The J segment lost 4 bases and the V segment lost 4 bases, leaving 12 bases of the junction unmatched. CDR3 in amino acids: CASSSYTTGISETQYF. DNA of the CDR3: TGTGCCAGCAGCTCCTACACGACAGGGATTTCAGAGACCCAGTACTTC.

This clonotype was counted between two and nine times. The chain has TRBV7-2 and TRBJ2-2, with D tentatively TRBD1 or TRBD2 (6 bases each). CDR1 is SGHTA, CDR2 FQGNSA, per germline. Trimming cost V 5 bases and J 5 bases, with 24 bases left between them. The CDR3 is 18 residues long. The CDR3 DNA reads as TGTGCCAGCAGCCCATTCGTGTGGGGGGCGCAAAGGACCGGGGAGCTGTTTTTT. It is translated as CASSPFVWGAQRTGELFF.

This clonotype was seen at least ten times. The rearrangement uses TRBV7-2 and TRBJ2-1, with D unresolved. V lost 1 base, J lost 9 bases, and 7 bases lay in between. The germline CDR1 and CDR2 sequences are SGHTA and FQGNSA. CDR3 length: 12 residues. The CDR3 loop is CASSLGAGEQFF. The DNA for the CDR3 is TGTGCCAGCAGCTTAGGTGCTGGTGAGCAGTTCTTC.

The chain couples TRBV6-5 to TRBJ2-3; the D gene could be TRBD1 or TRBD2 (5 bases each). Trimming cost V 6 bases and J 6 bases, with 13 bases left between them. CDR1 is MNHEY and CDR2 is SVGAGI in the germline V gene. The CDR3 totals 13 residues. The CDR3 region is CASRDGTPDTQYF. The DNA for the CDR3 is TGTGCCAGCAGAGACGGGACGCCGGATACGCAGTATTTT.

This clonotype was detected a few times. This sequence joins TRBV6-2 or TRBV6-3 and TRBJ1-1, with D maybe TRBD1 (6 bases). The V end lost 8 bases, the J end lost 3 bases, and 10 bases lay between the germline ends. Germline CDR1 is MNHEY and CDR2 is SVGEGT. This CDR3 contains 12 residues. CDR3 sequence (DNA): TGTGCCAGCCTACAGGGTTACACTGAAGCTTTCTTT. Its translation: CASLQGYTEAFF.

Only a few counts were recorded for this clonotype. V and J are TRBV4-1 and TRBJ1-2; 7 bases line up with TRBD1. The CDR3 sequence is 16 residues long. CDR1 MGHRA and CDR2 YSYEKL come from the germline V gene. V shed 4 bases and J 4 bases; nucleotides not matched to a gene: 12. For the CDR3, the DNA is TGCGCCAGCAGCCCAGTTGAGGGACAGAAAGTCTATGGCTACACCTTC. Its protein is CASSPVEGQKVYGYTF.

This clonotype appeared a few times. The J gene is TRBJ1-5, the V gene TRBV2, with 7 bases identical to TRBD1. V gave up 4 bases and J gave up 14 bases; unmatched junction bases: 8. CDR3 size: 12 residues. Germline loops: CDR1 SNHLY, CDR2 FYNNEI. The CDR3 coding sequence is TGTGCCAGCAGTGGACCGACAGGGTCTAAGCATTTT. Protein product: CASSGPTGSKHF.